Listed below are T cell receptor beta chains from one sample, sequenced in a study of metastatic and nonmetastatic thyroid tumors. With MiXCR, TCRdb reprocessed the PCR reads. The sample shows 23,000 or so clones, 20% to 25% of them seen only once. Sequencing input: blood. The receptors derive from a male donor with papillary thyroid cancer or a benign thyroid nodule (not recorded which). Some clones in this sample may be carry-over from other donors' samples. The CDR3 runs from the conserved cysteine through the conserved F or W. Fields, in order: V gene, D gene, J gene, clone size, CDR3 protein. A D gene is named only where the DNA matches it firmly. For some rows the clone size is stated as once, few or many, or as a class when expanded; others skip it.

V gene: TRBV28
D gene: TRBD2
J gene: TRBJ2-1
clone size: many
CDR3 protein: CASNPGGGVEQFF

V gene: TRBV20-1
D gene: TRBD1
J gene: TRBJ1-3
clone size: .
CDR3 protein: CSAREGARNTIYF

V gene: TRBV11-1
D gene: TRBD2
J gene: TRBJ2-7
clone size: many
CDR3 protein: CASSGTSGRARAEQYF

V gene: TRBV6-1
D gene: .
J gene: TRBJ2-2
clone size: many
CDR3 protein: CASSERGGTGELFF

V gene: TRBV7-3
D gene: .
J gene: TRBJ2-1
clone size: many
CDR3 protein: CASSLLRGSYNEQFF

V gene: TRBV25-1
D gene: .
J gene: TRBJ2-2
clone size: many
CDR3 protein: CASSEPGANTGELFF

V gene: TRBV20-1
D gene: TRBD2
J gene: TRBJ2-1
clone size: once
CDR3 protein: CSARGLAGNEQFF

V gene: TRBV28
D gene: TRBD2
J gene: TRBJ2-5
clone size: many
CDR3 protein: CASSLMTSGRIETQYF

V gene: TRBV7-3
D gene: .
J gene: TRBJ1-2
clone size: once
CDR3 protein: CASSLLVQQEGHTF

V gene: TRBV6-1
D gene: .
J gene: TRBJ2-2
clone size: many
CDR3 protein: CASSKTRAGELFF

V gene: TRBV5-1
D gene: .
J gene: TRBJ2-1
clone size: many
CDR3 protein: CASSGMGNEQFF

V gene: TRBV3-1
D gene: .
J gene: TRBJ1-5
clone size: many
CDR3 protein: CASSRRLGNQPQHF

V gene: TRBV27
D gene: .
J gene: TRBJ2-7
clone size: .
CDR3 protein: CASSLGTVSSYEQYF

V gene: TRBV2
D gene: .
J gene: TRBJ1-5
clone size: many
CDR3 protein: CASSEGNQPQHF

V gene: TRBV28
D gene: .
J gene: TRBJ1-3
clone size: many
CDR3 protein: CASRSKINTIYF

V gene: TRBV15
D gene: .
J gene: TRBJ1-1
clone size: .
CDR3 protein: CATRAVRLNTEAFF

V gene: TRBV19
D gene: .
J gene: TRBJ2-2
clone size: many
CDR3 protein: CASSMGREVGELFF

V gene: TRBV28
D gene: .
J gene: TRBJ1-2
clone size: .
CDR3 protein: CASSSGADRASNPHYGYTF

V gene: TRBV2
D gene: .
J gene: TRBJ1-2
clone size: many
CDR3 protein: CASVGTQYGYTF

V gene: TRBV6-1
D gene: TRBD1
J gene: TRBJ1-2
clone size: .
CDR3 protein: CASSWDSNNYGYTF

V gene: TRBV2
D gene: TRBD1
J gene: TRBJ1-5
clone size: many
CDR3 protein: CASKAGGAQPQHF

V gene: TRBV11-1
D gene: .
J gene: TRBJ1-1
clone size: many
CDR3 protein: CASSLGLPANTEAFF

V gene: TRBV28
D gene: TRBD2
J gene: TRBJ2-1
clone size: many
CDR3 protein: CASSLGISGRVEEQFF

V gene: TRBV6-1
D gene: TRBD1
J gene: TRBJ1-5
clone size: medium-sized
CDR3 protein: CASRQTGTSQPQHF

V gene: TRBV4-1
D gene: .
J gene: TRBJ2-7
clone size: .
CDR3 protein: CASSQEADVGDEQYF

V gene: TRBV3-1
D gene: .
J gene: TRBJ2-2
clone size: once
CDR3 protein: CASSHGRGTGELFF

V gene: TRBV6-4
D gene: .
J gene: TRBJ1-2
clone size: .
CDR3 protein: CDSSKGAGNYGSTF

V gene: TRBV7-9
D gene: .
J gene: TRBJ2-5
clone size: many
CDR3 protein: CASRQIQETQYF

V gene: TRBV7-9
D gene: .
J gene: TRBJ1-1
clone size: many
CDR3 protein: CASSLGSDTEAFF

V gene: TRBV5-1
D gene: TRBD2
J gene: TRBJ2-1
clone size: many
CDR3 protein: CASSRLAGNYNEQFF

V gene: TRBV2
D gene: TRBD2
J gene: TRBJ2-1
clone size: many
CDR3 protein: CASSEAEGTIGFF

V gene: TRBV5-1
D gene: .
J gene: TRBJ2-2
clone size: many
CDR3 protein: CATYGGAGDTGELFF

V gene: TRBV6-1
D gene: .
J gene: TRBJ2-7
clone size: few
CDR3 protein: CASSAGRFPYEQYF

V gene: TRBV7-9
D gene: .
J gene: TRBJ2-5
clone size: many
CDR3 protein: CASSLLPGLETQYF

V gene: TRBV20-1
D gene: TRBD2
J gene: TRBJ2-1
clone size: many
CDR3 protein: CSASLSQTGGVDEQFF

V gene: TRBV3-1
D gene: TRBD1
J gene: TRBJ1-2
clone size: many
CDR3 protein: CASSPTGGGYGYTF

V gene: TRBV5-6
D gene: .
J gene: TRBJ2-7
clone size: many
CDR3 protein: CASSTSGLYEQYF

V gene: TRBV20-1
D gene: .
J gene: TRBJ1-6
clone size: many
CDR3 protein: CSYTRGSPDSPLHF

V gene: TRBV9
D gene: .
J gene: TRBJ1-6
clone size: many
CDR3 protein: CASSVQPDSPLHF